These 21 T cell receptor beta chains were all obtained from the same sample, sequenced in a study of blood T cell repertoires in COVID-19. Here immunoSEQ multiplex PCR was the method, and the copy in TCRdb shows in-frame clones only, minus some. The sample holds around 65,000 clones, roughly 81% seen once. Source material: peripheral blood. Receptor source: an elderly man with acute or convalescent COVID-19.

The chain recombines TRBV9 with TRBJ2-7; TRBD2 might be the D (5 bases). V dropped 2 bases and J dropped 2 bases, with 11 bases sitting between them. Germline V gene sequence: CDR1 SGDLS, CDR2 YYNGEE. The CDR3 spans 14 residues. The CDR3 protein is CASSVTSTTYEQYF. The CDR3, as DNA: TGTGCCAGCAGCGTTACTAGTACGACCTACGAGCAGTACTTC.

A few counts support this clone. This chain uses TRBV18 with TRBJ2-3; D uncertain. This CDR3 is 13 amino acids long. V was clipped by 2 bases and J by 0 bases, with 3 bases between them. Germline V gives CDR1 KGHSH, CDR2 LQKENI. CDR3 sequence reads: CASSPTSTDTQYF. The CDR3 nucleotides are TGTGCCAGCTCACCAACTAGCACAGATACGCAGTATTTT.

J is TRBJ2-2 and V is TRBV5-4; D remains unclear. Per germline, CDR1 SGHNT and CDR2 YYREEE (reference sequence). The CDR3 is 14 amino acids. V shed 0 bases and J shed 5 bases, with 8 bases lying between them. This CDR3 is CASSLVDLTGELFF. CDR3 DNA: TGTGCCAGCAGCTTGGTAGATCTTACCGGGGAGCTGTTTTTT.

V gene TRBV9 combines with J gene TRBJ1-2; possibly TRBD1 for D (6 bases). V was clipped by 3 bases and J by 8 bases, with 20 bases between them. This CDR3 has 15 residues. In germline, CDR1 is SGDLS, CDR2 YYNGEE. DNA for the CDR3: TGTGCCAGCAGCGGAAACATCAGGGGATTAAGAGGCTACACCTTC. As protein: CASSGNIRGLRGYTF.

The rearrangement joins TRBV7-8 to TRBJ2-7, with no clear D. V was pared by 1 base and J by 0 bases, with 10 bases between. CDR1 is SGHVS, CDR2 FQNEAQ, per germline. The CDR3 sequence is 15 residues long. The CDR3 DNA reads TGTGCCAGCAGCTTAGGCACCATCGGCTCCTACGAGCAGTACTTC. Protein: CASSLGTIGSYEQYF.

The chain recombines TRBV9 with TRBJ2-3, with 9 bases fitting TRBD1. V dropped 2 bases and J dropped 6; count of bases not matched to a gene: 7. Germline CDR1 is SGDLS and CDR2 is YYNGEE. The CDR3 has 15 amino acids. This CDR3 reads CASSVRDRARDTQYF. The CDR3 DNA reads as TGTGCCAGCAGCGTCCGGGACAGGGCCCGTGATACGCAGTATTTT.

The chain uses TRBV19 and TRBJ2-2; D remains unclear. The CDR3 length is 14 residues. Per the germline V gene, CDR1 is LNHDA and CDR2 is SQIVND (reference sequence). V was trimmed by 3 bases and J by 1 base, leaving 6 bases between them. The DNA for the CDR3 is TGTGCCAGTAGTATTCGACAGAACACCGGGGAGCTGTTTTTT. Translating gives CASSIRQNTGELFF.

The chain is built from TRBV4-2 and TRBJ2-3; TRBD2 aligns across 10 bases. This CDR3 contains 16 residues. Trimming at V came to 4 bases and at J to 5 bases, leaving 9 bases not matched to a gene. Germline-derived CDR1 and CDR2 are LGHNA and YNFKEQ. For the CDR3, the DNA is TGTGCCAGCAGCCTCCGTCTAGCGGGAGAGGTAGATACGCAGTATTTT. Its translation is CASSLRLAGEVDTQYF.

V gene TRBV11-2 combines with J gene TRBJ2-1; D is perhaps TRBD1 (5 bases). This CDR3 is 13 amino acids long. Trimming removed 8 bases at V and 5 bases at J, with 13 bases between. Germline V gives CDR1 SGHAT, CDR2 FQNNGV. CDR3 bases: TGTGCCAGCGGACATTACACCGACAATGAGCAGTTCTTC. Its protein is CASGHYTDNEQFF.

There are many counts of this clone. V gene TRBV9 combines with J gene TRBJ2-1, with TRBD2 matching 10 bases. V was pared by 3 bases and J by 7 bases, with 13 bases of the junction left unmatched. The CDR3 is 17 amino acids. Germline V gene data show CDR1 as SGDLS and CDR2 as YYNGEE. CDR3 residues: CASSDGTSDGDGNEQFF. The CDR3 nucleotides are TGTGCCAGCAGCGACGGGACTAGCGACGGGGACGGGAATGAGCAGTTCTTC.

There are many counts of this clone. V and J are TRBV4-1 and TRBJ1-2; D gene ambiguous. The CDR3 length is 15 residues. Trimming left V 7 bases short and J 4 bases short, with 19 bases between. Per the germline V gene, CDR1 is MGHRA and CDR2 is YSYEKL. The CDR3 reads CASNPIGGRIYGYTF. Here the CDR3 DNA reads TGCGCCAGCAACCCGATCGGAGGCAGGATCTATGGCTACACCTTC.

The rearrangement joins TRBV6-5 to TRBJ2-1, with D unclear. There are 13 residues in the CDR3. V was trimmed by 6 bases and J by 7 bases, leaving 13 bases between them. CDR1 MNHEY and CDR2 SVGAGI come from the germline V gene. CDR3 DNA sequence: TGTGCCAGCAGCGCCCTCGACACAAATGAGCAGTTCTTC. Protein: CASSALDTNEQFF.

This CDR3 reads CASSPTSGGARSYNEQFF. CDR3 sequence (DNA): TGTGCCAGCAGCCCTACTAGCGGGGGGGCGCGGTCCTACAATGAGCAGTTCTTC. The chain joins TRBV7-2 to TRBJ2-1; 13 bases fit TRBD2. Germline CDR1 reads SGHTA; CDR2 reads FQGNSA. CDR3 length equals 18 residues. Trimming removed 5 bases from V and 1 base from J; junction bases left unmatched: 8. Full variable domain (outside the CDR3, taken from reference TRBV7-2 and TRBJ2-1): GAGVSQSPSNKVTEKGKDVELRCDPISGHTALYWYRQSLGQGLEFLIYFQGNSAPDKSGLPSDRFSAERTGGSVSTLTIQRTQQEDSAVYLCASSPTSGGARSYNEQFFGPGTRLTVL.

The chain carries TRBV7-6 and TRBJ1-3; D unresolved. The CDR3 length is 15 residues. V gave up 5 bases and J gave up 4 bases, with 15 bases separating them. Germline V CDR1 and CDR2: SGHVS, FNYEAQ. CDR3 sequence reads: CASSQTSLQGNTIYF. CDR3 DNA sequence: TGTGCCAGCAGCCAAACATCTCTCCAGGGAAACACCATATATTTT.

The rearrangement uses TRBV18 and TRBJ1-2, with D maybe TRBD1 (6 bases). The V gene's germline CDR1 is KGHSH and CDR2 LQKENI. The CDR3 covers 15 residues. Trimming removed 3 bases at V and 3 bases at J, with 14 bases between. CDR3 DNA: TGTGCCAGCTCACCGTCCGAACAGGGTGACTATGGCTACACCTTC. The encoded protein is CASSPSEQGDYGYTF.

As DNA, the CDR3 is TGTGCCAGCAGCTTGTGGGCTAGCGGGAGGGTCACAGATACGCAGTATTTT. Protein product: CASSLWASGRVTDTQYF. The V and J genes are TRBV5-6 and TRBJ2-3, with 12 bases that match TRBD2. This CDR3 spans 17 amino acids. Germline CDR1 reads SGHDT; CDR2 reads YYEEEE. V lost 1 base, J lost 2 bases, and 5 bases stayed unmatched.

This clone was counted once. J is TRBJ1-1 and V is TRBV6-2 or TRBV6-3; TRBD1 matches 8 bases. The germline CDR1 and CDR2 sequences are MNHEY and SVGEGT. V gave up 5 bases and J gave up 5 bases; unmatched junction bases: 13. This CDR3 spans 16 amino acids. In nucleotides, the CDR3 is TGTGCCAGCAGTCGTGGACAGGGTCGGCCGCTTACTGAAGCTTTCTTT. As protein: CASSRGQGRPLTEAFF.

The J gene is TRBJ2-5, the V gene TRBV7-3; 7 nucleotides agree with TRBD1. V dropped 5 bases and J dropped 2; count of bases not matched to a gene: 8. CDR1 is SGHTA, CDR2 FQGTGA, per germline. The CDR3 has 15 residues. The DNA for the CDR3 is TGTGCCAGCAGCCCCTCCCGGGACAGTCAAGAGACCCAGTACTTC. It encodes CASSPSRDSQETQYF.

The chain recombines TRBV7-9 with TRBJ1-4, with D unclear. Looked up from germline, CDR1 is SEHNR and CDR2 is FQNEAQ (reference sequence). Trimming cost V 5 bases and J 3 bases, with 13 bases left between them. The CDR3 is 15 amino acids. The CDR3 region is CASSRGTESNEKLFF. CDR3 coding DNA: TGTGCCAGCAGCCGTGGTACTGAGTCTAATGAAAAACTGTTTTTT.

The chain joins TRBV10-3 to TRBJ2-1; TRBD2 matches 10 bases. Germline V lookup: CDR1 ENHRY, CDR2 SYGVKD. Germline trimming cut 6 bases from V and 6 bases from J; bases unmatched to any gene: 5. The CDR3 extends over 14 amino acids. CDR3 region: CAIRRLAGRNEQFF. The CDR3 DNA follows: TGTGCCATCAGGAGACTAGCGGGCCGCAATGAGCAGTTCTTC.

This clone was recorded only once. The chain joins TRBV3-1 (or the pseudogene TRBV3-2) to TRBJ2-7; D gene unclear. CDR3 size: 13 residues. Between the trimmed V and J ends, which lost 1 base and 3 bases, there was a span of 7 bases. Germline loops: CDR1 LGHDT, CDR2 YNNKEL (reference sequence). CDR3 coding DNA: TGTGCCAGCAGCCAAGGTACAGTCTACGAGCAGTACTTC. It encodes CASSQGTVYEQYF.